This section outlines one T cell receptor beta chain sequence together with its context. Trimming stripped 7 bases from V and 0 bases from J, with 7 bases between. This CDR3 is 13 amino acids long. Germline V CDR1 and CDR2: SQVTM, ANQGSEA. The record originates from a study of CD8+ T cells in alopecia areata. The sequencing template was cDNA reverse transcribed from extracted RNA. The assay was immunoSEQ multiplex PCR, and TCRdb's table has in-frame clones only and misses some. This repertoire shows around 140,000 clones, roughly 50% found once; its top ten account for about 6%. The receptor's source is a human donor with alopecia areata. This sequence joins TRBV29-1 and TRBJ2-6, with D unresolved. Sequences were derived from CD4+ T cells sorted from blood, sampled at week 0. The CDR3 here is CSAGDSGANVLTF. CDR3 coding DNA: TGCAGCGCCGGAGACTCTGGGGCCAACGTCCTGACTTTC.